These T cell receptor beta chains were read from a single sample in a study of blood T cell repertoires in COVID-19. Profiling relied on immunoSEQ multiplex PCR, and the TCRdb table lists in-frame clones only, not all of them. The data show around 390,000 clones, approximately 90% seen once. The source material was PBMCs or T cells enriched from blood (not recorded which). These receptors were obtained from a woman aged 45-65 years who had recovered from COVID-19. Both conserved end residues are part of each CDR3. The D gene is left open where the match is weak. Clone size appears in some rows only: once, few, many, or a class for an expanded clone.

NA	TRBJ1-6	NA	TRBV7-2	TGTGCCAGCAGCTTAGTCGCCGGGCGGGATTCACCCCTCCACTTT	CASSLVAGRDSPLHF
NA	TRBJ1-1	NA	TRBV19	TGTGCCAGTAGTATAGCTAGCAGGAGTGGCACTGAAGCTTTCTTT	CASSIASRSGTEAFF
NA	TRBJ2-7	once	TRBV7-3	TGTGCCAGCAGCCCCCCAGACAGATCCTACGAGCAGTACTTC	CASSPPDRSYEQYF
NA	TRBJ1-1	NA	TRBV4-1	TGCGCCAGCAGCCCCGGGACGGGAGGGCCTGAAGCTTTCTTT	CASSPGTGGPEAFF
NA	TRBJ1-5	NA	TRBV7-9	TGTGCCAGCAGCCAAACACAGGGTCCCGCCAAGCCCCAGCATTTT	CASSQTQGPAKPQHF
NA	TRBJ1-6	NA	TRBV5-1	TGCGCCAGCAGCTTGGATTTTGAGGCAGACCTACCCCTCCACTTT	CASSLDFEADLPLHF
NA	TRBJ1-5	NA	TRBV18	TGTGCCAGCTCACCGGCAGGCAACCTCAATCAGCCCCAGCATTTT	CASSPAGNLNQPQHF
NA	TRBJ1-2	NA	TRBV12-5	TGTGCTAGTGGTTCGGGGTCTCGCCTGGGGGGCTACACCTTC	CASGSGSRLGGYTF
TRBD1	TRBJ2-4	NA	TRBV5-4	TGTGCCAGCAGCTCGACGGGGACAGGGGCGGACATTCAGTACTTC	CASSSTGTGADIQYF
NA	TRBJ1-2	NA	TRBV15	TGTGCCACCAGCAGAGAAGCTTGGACAGACTATGGCTACACCTTC	CATSREAWTDYGYTF
NA	TRBJ1-1	NA	TRBV7-9	TGTGCCAGCAGCTTATCGTCGAACACTGAAGCTTTCTTT	CASSLSSNTEAFF
NA	TRBJ1-1	NA	TRBV6-1	TGTGCCAGCAGTGAAAGGCTCCGGACAGTGAGGACGAACACTGAAGCTTTCTTT	CASSERLRTVRTNTEAFF
NA	TRBJ1-2	NA	TRBV3-1/TRBV3-2	TGTGCCAGCAGCCAAGCACTGAAATATGGCTACACCTTC	CASSQALKYGYTF
NA	TRBJ1-2	once	TRBV2	TGTGCCAGCAGTGGTTCGGGAGGATACTATGGCTACACCTTC	CASSGSGGYYGYTF
NA	TRBJ1-1	NA	TRBV29-1	TGCAGCGTCAGGTACAGTATGAACACTGAAGCTTTCTTT	CSVRYSMNTEAFF
TRBD1	TRBJ2-5	NA	TRBV19	TGTGCCAGTAGTGGACAGGGACCAGAGACCCAGTACTTC	CASSGQGPETQYF
TRBD1	TRBJ2-7	NA	TRBV7-3	TGTGCCAGCAGCTTCAGTGACAGGGAGGAGCAGTACTTC	CASSFSDREEQYF